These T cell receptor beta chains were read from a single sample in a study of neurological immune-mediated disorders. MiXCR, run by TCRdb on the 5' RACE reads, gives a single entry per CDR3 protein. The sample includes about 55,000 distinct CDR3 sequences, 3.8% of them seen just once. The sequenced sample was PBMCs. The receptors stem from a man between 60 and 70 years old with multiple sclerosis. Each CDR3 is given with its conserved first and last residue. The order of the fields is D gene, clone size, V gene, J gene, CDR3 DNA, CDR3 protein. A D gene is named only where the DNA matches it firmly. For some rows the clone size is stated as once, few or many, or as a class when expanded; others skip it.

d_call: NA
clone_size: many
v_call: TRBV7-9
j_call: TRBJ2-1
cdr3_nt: TGTGCCAGCAGCCTAGAGGGGTACATCGGACTACAGTTCTTC
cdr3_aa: CASSLEGYIGLQFF

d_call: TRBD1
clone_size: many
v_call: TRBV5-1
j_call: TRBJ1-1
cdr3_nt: TGCGCCAGCAGCTCAAGGGACAGGGCAGACACTGAAGCTTTCTTT
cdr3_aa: CASSSRDRADTEAFF

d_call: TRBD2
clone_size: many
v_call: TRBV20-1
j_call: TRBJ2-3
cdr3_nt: TGCAGTGCTCTTATTCGTGGTAGCGGGAGAACAGATACGCAGTATTTT
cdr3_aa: CSALIRGSGRTDTQYF

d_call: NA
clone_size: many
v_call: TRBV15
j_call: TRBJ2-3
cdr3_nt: TGTGCCACCAGCATCCAGGTTGGGCGCGGCACAGATACGCAGTATTTT
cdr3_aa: CATSIQVGRGTDTQYF

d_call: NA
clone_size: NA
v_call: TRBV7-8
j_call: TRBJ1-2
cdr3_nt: TGTGCCAGCAGCTCCGGATCCAATTTCATGTCGCGGATGCATGGCTACACCTTC
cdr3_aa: CASSSGSNFMSRMHGYTF

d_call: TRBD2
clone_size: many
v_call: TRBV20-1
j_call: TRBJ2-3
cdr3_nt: TGCAGTGCTCGCAAGAGCGGGAGGAGCGCAGATACGCAGTATTTT
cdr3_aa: CSARKSGRSADTQYF

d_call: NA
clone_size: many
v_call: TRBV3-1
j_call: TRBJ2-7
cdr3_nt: TGTGCCAGCAGCCAAGTGGAAGAGGTCCCGTACTTC
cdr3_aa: CASSQVEEVPYF

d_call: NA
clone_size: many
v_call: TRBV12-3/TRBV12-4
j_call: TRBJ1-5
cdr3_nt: TGTGCCAGCAGTTTGGCGGGGGGCGAAAATCAGCCCCAGCATTTT
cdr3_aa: CASSLAGGENQPQHF

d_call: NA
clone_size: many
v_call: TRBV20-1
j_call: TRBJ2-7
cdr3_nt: TGCAGTGCTAGTCCGGCAGGGAGGTACGAGCAGTACTTC
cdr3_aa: CSASPAGRYEQYF

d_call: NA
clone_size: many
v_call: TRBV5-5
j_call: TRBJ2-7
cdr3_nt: TGTGCCAGCAGCCTGTTGCGCGAGCAGTACTTC
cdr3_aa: CASSLLREQYF

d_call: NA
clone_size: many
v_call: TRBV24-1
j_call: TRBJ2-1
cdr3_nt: TGTGCCACCAGTGACCCCATCTCGGCGGATGAGCAGTTCTTC
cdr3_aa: CATSDPISADEQFF

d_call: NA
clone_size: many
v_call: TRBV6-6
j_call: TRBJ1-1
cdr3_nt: TGTGCCAGCAGTTACGCTGCGGTGAACACTGAAGCTTTCTTT
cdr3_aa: CASSYAAVNTEAFF

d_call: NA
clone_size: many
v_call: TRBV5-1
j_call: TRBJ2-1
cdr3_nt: TGCGCCAGCAGCTTGGCAAAGATGGGGCAGGGCTCGTTCTTC
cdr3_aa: CASSLAKMGQGSFF

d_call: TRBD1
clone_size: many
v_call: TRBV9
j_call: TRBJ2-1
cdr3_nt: TGTGCCAGCAGCGAGAGCGGACAGGGGATCTATGAGCAGTTCTTC
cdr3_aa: CASSESGQGIYEQFF

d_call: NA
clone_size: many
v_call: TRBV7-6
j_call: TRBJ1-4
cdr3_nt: TGTGCCAGCAGCTTAGGAGCGGGGGCCAGAGAAAAACTGTTTTTT
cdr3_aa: CASSLGAGAREKLFF

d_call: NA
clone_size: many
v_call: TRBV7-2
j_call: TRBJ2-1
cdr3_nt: TGTGCCAGCAGCCCCATCGTAGGCAGGGGTTCCTACAATGAGCAGTTCTTC
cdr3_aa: CASSPIVGRGSYNEQFF

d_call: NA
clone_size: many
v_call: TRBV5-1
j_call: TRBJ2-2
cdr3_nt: TGCGCCAGCAGCTTGGACCAGAACACCGGGGAGCTGTTTTTT
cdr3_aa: CASSLDQNTGELFF

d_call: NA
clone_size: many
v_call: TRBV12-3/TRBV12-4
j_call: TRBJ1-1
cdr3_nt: TGTGCCAGCAGTCCGACGGGAACGAACACTGAAGCTTTCTTT
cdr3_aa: CASSPTGTNTEAFF

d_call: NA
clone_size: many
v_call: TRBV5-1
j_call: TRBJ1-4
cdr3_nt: TGCGCCAGCAGCATGATAAGGGGCGAAAAACTGTTTTTT
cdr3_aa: CASSMIRGEKLFF

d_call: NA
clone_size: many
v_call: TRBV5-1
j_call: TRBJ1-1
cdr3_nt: TGCGCCAGCAATACCGGGACGGCGAACACTGAAGCTTTCTTT
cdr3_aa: CASNTGTANTEAFF

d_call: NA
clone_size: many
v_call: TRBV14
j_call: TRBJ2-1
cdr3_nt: TGTGCCAGCAGACATTACAATGAGCAGTTCTTC
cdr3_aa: CASRHYNEQFF

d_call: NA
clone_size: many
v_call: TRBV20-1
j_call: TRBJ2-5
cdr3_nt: TGCAGTGCCGATTGGGTGGAAAAAGAGACCCAGTACTTC
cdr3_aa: CSADWVEKETQYF

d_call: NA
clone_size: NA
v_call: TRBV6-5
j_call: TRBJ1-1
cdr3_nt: TGTGCCAGCAGTTACTCGATAGCTATCCCTGAAGCTTTCTTT
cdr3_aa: CASSYSIAIPEAFF

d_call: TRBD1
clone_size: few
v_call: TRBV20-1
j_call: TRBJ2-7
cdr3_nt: TGCAGTGCTACCGACAGGGCGGGCTACGAGCAGTACTTC
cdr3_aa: CSATDRAGYEQYF

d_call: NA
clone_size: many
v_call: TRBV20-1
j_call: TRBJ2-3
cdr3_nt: TGCAGTGCTCGGAGGGGCCATGGGGATACGCAGTATTTT
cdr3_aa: CSARRGHGDTQYF

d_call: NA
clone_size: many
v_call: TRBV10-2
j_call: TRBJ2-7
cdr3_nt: TGCGCCAGCCGGGACACCTACGAGCAGTACTTC
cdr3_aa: CASRDTYEQYF

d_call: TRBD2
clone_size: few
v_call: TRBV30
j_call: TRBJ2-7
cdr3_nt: TGTGCCTGGAGTAAGCGGGGGGGTTACGAGCAGTACTTC
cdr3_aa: CAWSKRGGYEQYF

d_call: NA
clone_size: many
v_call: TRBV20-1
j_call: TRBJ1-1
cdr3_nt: TGCAGTGCTAGAACACAGGGTTGGACTGAAGCTTTCTTT
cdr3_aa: CSARTQGWTEAFF

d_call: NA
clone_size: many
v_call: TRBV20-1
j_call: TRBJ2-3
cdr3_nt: TGCAGCGCTACCGTAAAAAGCGGACATACGCAGTATTTT
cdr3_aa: CSATVKSGHTQYF

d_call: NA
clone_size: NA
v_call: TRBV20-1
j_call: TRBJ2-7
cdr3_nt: TGCAGTGCTTCCGGGTCCTCAACAGAGCAGTACTTC
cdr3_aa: CSASGSSTEQYF

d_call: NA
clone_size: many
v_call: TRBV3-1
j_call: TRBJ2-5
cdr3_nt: TGTGCCAGCAGCCAAGGGATCGAGGGCCAGTACTTC
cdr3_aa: CASSQGIEGQYF

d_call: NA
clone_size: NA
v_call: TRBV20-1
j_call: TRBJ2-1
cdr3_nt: TGCAGTGCTTTCAGGGACGATGAGCAGTTCTTC
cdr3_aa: CSAFRDDEQFF

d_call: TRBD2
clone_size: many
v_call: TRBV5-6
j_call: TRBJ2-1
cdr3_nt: TGTGCCAGCAGCTTGAGGACTAGCGGGTCCAGCTCCTACAATGAGCAGTTCTTC
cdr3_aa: CASSLRTSGSSSYNEQFF

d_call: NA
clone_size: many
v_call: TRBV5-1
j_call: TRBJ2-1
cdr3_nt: TGCGCCAGCAGCTTGGAGTCGAGCTCCTACAATGAGCAGTTCTTC
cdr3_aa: CASSLESSSYNEQFF

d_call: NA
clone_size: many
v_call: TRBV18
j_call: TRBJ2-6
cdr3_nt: TGTGCCAGCTCACCGTACGGACAGTTCTCTGGGGCCAACGTCCTGACTTTC
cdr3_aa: CASSPYGQFSGANVLTF

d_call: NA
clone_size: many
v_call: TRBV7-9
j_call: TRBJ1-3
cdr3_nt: TGTGCCAGCAGCTTAGCCGCGTCTGGAAACACCATATATTTT
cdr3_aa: CASSLAASGNTIYF